These 24 T cell receptor beta chains were sequenced from one sample in a study of T cell responses to AZD1222 COVID-19 vaccine. Sequencing used immunoSEQ multiplex PCR; TCRdb keeps in-frame clones, though not all of them. The table has some 40,000 clones, over 60% seen once. This specimen consisted of peripheral blood, obtained on day 0 of AZD1222 vaccination. The receptors were gathered from an adult in good health.

The rearrangement uses TRBV19 and TRBJ1-1; no clear D gene. CDR1 LNHDA and CDR2 SQIVND come from the germline V gene (reference sequence). This CDR3 comprises 16 residues. The V and J ends lost 3 bases and 1 base respectively, with 15 bases between them. CDR3 region: CASSISGDLWNTEAFF. The CDR3 DNA reads as TGTGCCAGTAGTATCAGTGGGGATCTTTGGAACACTGAAGCTTTCTTT. The full variable domain, completed using reference TRBV19 and TRBJ1-1, is DGGITQSPKYLFRKEGQNVTLSCEQNLNHDAMYWYRQDPGQGLRLIYYSQIVNDFQKGDIAEGYSVSREKKESFPLTVTSAQKNPTAFYLCASSISGDLWNTEAFFGQGTRLTVV.

A word on this clone: A single base separates this from a much larger clone, so it may be a read error. The V gene is TRBV7-9, the J gene TRBJ1-5; 7 bases align to TRBD1. The CDR3 extends over 13 amino acids. V dropped 4 bases and J dropped 4; count of bases not matched to a gene: 1. CDR1 and CDR2 from the germline V gene are SEHNR and FQNEAQ (reference sequence). CDR3 sequence: CASSSTGNQPQHF. CDR3 DNA: TGTGCCAGCAGCTCGACAGGGAATCAGCCCCAGCATTTT. Full variable domain (outside the CDR3, taken from reference TRBV7-9 and TRBJ1-5): DTGVSQNPRHKITKRGQNVTFRCDPISEHNRLYWYRQTLGQGPEFLTYFQNEAQLEKSRLLSDRFSAERPKGSFSTLEIQRTEQGDSAMYLCASSSTGNQPQHFGDGTRLSIL.

The count of this clone is one. This sequence joins TRBV11-1 and TRBJ1-5; 7 bases fit TRBD1. The CDR3 contains 14 residues. V dropped 5 bases and J dropped 7; count of bases not matched to a gene: 8. CDR1 and CDR2 from the germline V gene are SGHAT and FQDESV (reference sequence). DNA of the CDR3: TGTGCCAGCAGCCGGGACAGATCCCAACAGCCCCAGCATTTT. Amino acids: CASSRDRSQQPQHF.

The J gene is TRBJ1-2, the V gene TRBV2; 7 positions agree with TRBD1. This CDR3 region has 20 residues. V was pared by 2 bases and J by 4 bases, with 22 bases of the junction left unmatched. Germline V lookup: CDR1 SNHLY, CDR2 FYNNEI. CDR3 DNA sequence: TGTGCCAGCAGTGAACCTAAGGGGGGGGACAGCACCCACACTTTCTATGGCTACACCTTC. Amino acid sequence: CASSEPKGGDSTHTFYGYTF.

This clone was observed a single time. This sequence joins TRBV6-1 and TRBJ1-1, with 7 bases matching TRBD1. The germline CDR1 and CDR2 sequences are MNHNS and SASEGT. With 3 bases clipped from V and 11 bases from J, the junction kept 9 bases outside the gene matches. There are 13 residues in the CDR3. The CDR3 protein is CASSEHMTGTAFF. CDR3 bases: TGTGCCAGCAGTGAGCATATGACAGGGACGGCTTTCTTT.

The table lists this clone with a few counts. The genes are TRBV3-1 (or the pseudogene TRBV3-2) and TRBJ1-2; TRBD1 matches 10 bases. V trimming: 4 bases; J trimming: 4 bases; junction bases outside the gene matches: 6. Germline loops: CDR1 LGHDT, CDR2 YNNKEL (reference sequence). The length of the CDR3 is 15 residues. CDR3 amino acids: CASSRPGTGVYGYTF. Written as DNA, the CDR3 is TGTGCCAGCAGCCGTCCCGGGACAGGGGTCTATGGCTACACCTTC.

This clone appeared a few times. This rearrangement joins TRBV11-3 to TRBJ1-6; no clear D gene. Trimming removed 5 bases from V and 3 bases from J, with 11 bases in between. The germline V gene has CDR1 SGHNT and CDR2 YENEEA. The length of the CDR3 is 15 residues. CDR3 nucleotides: TGTGCCAGCAGCCCTTTCGGGGACTATAATTCACCCCTCCACTTT. Its translation is CASSPFGDYNSPLHF.

This sequence joins TRBV4-2 and TRBJ2-1; 12 bases align to TRBD2. The CDR3 spans 16 residues. Germline V lookup: CDR1 LGHNA, CDR2 YNFKEQ. The junction had 1 base not matched to a gene; V was cut back by 2 bases and J by 2 bases. This chain's CDR3 is CASSQRTSGAYNEQFF. In nucleotides, the CDR3 is TGTGCCAGCAGCCAACGGACTAGCGGGGCCTACAATGAGCAGTTCTTC.

The chain links TRBV6-5 to TRBJ1-5; 9 nucleotides agree with TRBD1. Germline-derived CDR1 and CDR2 are MNHEY and SVGAGI. CDR3 length: 15 residues. Germline trimming cut 4 bases from V and 0 bases from J; bases unmatched to any gene: 1. CDR3 DNA sequence: TGTGCCAGCAGTTTGACAGGGGGTAGCAATCAGCCCCAGCATTTT. Translating it yields CASSLTGGSNQPQHF.

The chain has TRBV20-1 and TRBJ2-7, with D perhaps assigned TRBD1 or TRBD2 (6 bases each). The germline V gene has CDR1 DFQATT and CDR2 SNEGSKA (reference sequence). The germline V and J ends were trimmed by 3 bases and 3 bases, with 15 bases remaining between them. The CDR3 is 14 amino acids. The CDR3 here is CSASSWGAGYEQYF. The DNA for the CDR3 is TGCAGTGCTAGTTCGTGGGGGGCGGGCTACGAGCAGTACTTC.

The V gene is TRBV5-6, the J gene TRBJ1-6, with D hard to call. The germline V and J ends were trimmed by 1 base and 7 bases, with 15 bases remaining between them. The CDR3 is made up of 16 amino acids. Looked up from germline, CDR1 is SGHDT and CDR2 is YYEEEE. Written as DNA, the CDR3 is TGTGCCAGCAGCTTGAGTGGAGCCAGGATAAATTCACCCCTCCACTTT. It codes for CASSLSGARINSPLHF.

This chain links TRBV11-3 with TRBJ1-4, with D tentatively TRBD1 (5 bases). The CDR3 consists of 13 residues. Per germline, CDR1 SGHNT and CDR2 YENEEA. Trimming removed 9 bases from V and 8 bases from J, with 16 bases in between. Here the CDR3 DNA reads TGTGCCAGTATGGGGGGTGTTGGCGAAAAACTGTTTTTT. Translating it yields CASMGGVGEKLFF.

The V and J genes are TRBV2 and TRBJ1-1, with D hard to call. V was pared by 5 bases and J by 0 bases, with 10 bases between. CDR1 is SNHLY and CDR2 is FYNNEI in the germline V gene. This CDR3 has 14 residues. The CDR3 region is CASSPQSLNTEAFF. As DNA, the CDR3 is TGTGCCAGCAGTCCCCAGTCTTTGAACACTGAAGCTTTCTTT.

The genes are TRBV6-5 and TRBJ1-3; 8 bases are a match to TRBD1. The CDR3 has 14 amino acids. The V gene end was trimmed by 8 bases and the J gene end by 0 bases; junction bases not matched to a gene: 3. Germline CDR1 and CDR2: MNHEY and SVGAGI. CDR3: CASDTGGSGNTIYF. The CDR3 bases are TGTGCCAGCGATACAGGGGGCTCTGGAAACACCATATATTTT.

This clone was counted a few times. The chain carries TRBV6-5 and TRBJ1-1; tentative D call: TRBD1 (6 bases). The CDR3 runs to 13 residues. V gave up 7 bases and J gave up 11 bases, with 20 bases separating them. CDR1 and CDR2 from the germline V gene are MNHEY and SVGAGI. This CDR3 reads CASNLPPGQYAFF. CDR3 DNA sequence: TGTGCCAGCAATCTACCCCCGGGACAATATGCTTTCTTT.

This chain links TRBV27 with TRBJ2-2, with D hard to call. The V gene's germline CDR1 is MNHEY and CDR2 SMNVEV (reference sequence). The CDR3 totals 13 residues. Trimming took off 7 bases at V and 5 bases at J, with 11 bases between the two ends. The CDR3 bases are TGTGCCAGCACCGCTGGATTTACCGGGGAGCTGTTTTTT. This translates into CASTAGFTGELFF.

The rearrangement uses TRBV6-5 and TRBJ2-2; a weak D match, TRBD2 (5 bases). The CDR3 runs 14 residues. CDR1 is MNHEY, CDR2 SVGAGI, per germline. V dropped 8 bases and J dropped 4 bases, with 14 bases sitting between them. Here the CDR3 reads CASVGLLSTGELFF. CDR3 in DNA: TGTGCCAGCGTTGGACTCCTTTCCACCGGGGAGCTGTTTTTT.

The J gene is TRBJ2-3, the V gene TRBV5-1; a possible D gene is TRBD2 (6 bases). The CDR3 has 15 residues. Trimming took off 0 bases at V and 1 base at J, with 9 bases between the two ends. Germline assignment: CDR1 SGHRS and CDR2 YFSETQ. In DNA form, the CDR3 reads TGCGCCAGCAGCTTGGTGACGGGGGGCACAGATACGCAGTATTTT. It codes for CASSLVTGGTDTQYF.

The CDR3 bases are TGCGCCAGCAGCCTAGCGGGGGGGTCAGATACGCAGTATTTT. It yields the protein CASSLAGGSDTQYF. The rearrangement uses TRBV5-1 and TRBJ2-3; 12 bases align to TRBD2. CDR1 and CDR2 (germline): SGHRS, YFSETQ. Trimming at V came to 4 bases and at J to 4 bases, leaving 1 base not matched to a gene. The CDR3 is 14 residues long. The complete variable domain, with remaining parts taken from reference TRBV5-1 and TRBJ2-3, reads KAGVTQTPRYLIKTRGQQVTLSCSPISGHRSVSWYQQTPGQGLQFLFEYFSETQRNKGNFPGRFSGRQFSNSRSEMNVSTLELGDSALYLCASSLAGGSDTQYFGPGTRLTVL.

The chain links TRBV5-1 to TRBJ1-2; 10 bases agree with TRBD1. Germline-derived CDR1 and CDR2 are SGHRS and YFSETQ. The ends lost 0 bases at V and 6 bases at J; junction bases unmatched: 2. This CDR3 has 14 residues. For the CDR3, the DNA is TGCGCCAGCAGCTTGGAGGGACAGGGGAATGGCTACACCTTC. Its protein is CASSLEGQGNGYTF.

The gene calls are TRBV28 and TRBJ2-7; the D gene is possibly TRBD1 (5 bases). CDR1 and CDR2 from the germline V gene are MDHEN and SYDVKM. The CDR3 sequence is 16 residues long. V was clipped by 3 bases and J by 3 bases, with 18 bases between them. CDR3 loop: CASSFFSVRQNYEQYF. In DNA, the CDR3 is TGTGCCAGCAGTTTTTTCTCGGTGAGACAGAACTACGAGCAGTACTTC.

This sequence joins TRBV4-2 and TRBJ2-1; 9 bases fit TRBD2. Germline CDR1 LGHNA, CDR2 YNFKEQ. This CDR3 region has 17 residues. V dropped 0 bases and J dropped 7; count of bases not matched to a gene: 10. The DNA for the CDR3 is TGTGCCAGCAGCCAAGATTCCCTAGCGGGGCTGAAGAATGAGCAGTTCTTC. Amino acids: CASSQDSLAGLKNEQFF.

The chain carries TRBV4-3 and TRBJ1-6, with no clear D. The length of the CDR3 is 17 residues. Germline-derived CDR1 and CDR2 are LGHNA and YSLEER. Between the trimmed V and J ends, which lost 0 bases and 0 bases, there was a span of 9 bases. The chain's CDR3 is CASSQDTGSSYNSPLHF. In DNA, the CDR3 is TGCGCCAGCAGCCAAGATACGGGGAGCTCCTATAATTCACCCCTCCACTTT.

This rearrangement joins TRBV12-3 or TRBV12-4 to TRBJ2-7; D may be TRBD1 or TRBD2 (5 bases each). This CDR3 has 12 amino acids. V was shortened by 7 bases and J by 5 bases, with 12 bases between the two germline ends. CDR3 sequence (DNA): TGTGCCAGCACCCAAAGAGGGGACGAGCAGTACTTC. Translating gives CASTQRGDEQYF.